These 23 T cell receptor beta chains were all obtained from the same sample, sequenced in a study of T cells in Graves' hyperthyroidism and ophthalmopathy. Amplification yielded TCR beta CDR3 regions, with RNA transcripts as the source. The primer set for the first-round RT-PCR of the TCR CDR3 was HTBI. TCRdb processed the multiplex PCR reads anew with MiXCR; each CDR3 protein has one entry. The sample includes about 350,000 distinct CDR3 sequences, approximately 15% of them seen just once. The sample consisted of blood. These receptors were taken from a woman aged 25 to 45 with Graves' hyperthyroidism.

This clonotype was seen ten or more times. This chain links TRBV28 with TRBJ2-7, with TRBD1 matching over 8 bases. The CDR3 has 16 residues. Germline loops: CDR1 MDHEN, CDR2 SYDVKM. V shed 4 bases, J shed 5 bases, and the junction held 13 bases outside the gene matches. The CDR3 spells CASSSPGTGFPHEQYF. CDR3 nucleotide sequence: TGTGCCAGCAGTTCCCCCGGGACAGGTTTCCCCCACGAGCAGTACTTC.

This clonotype occurred many times. The chain couples TRBV29-1 to TRBJ1-1; no firm D call. V shed 6 bases and J shed 5 bases, with 19 bases lying between them. Germline V CDR1 and CDR2: SQVTM, ANQGSEA. This CDR3 has 14 residues. The CDR3 spells CSVLLAPGGTEAFF. The CDR3 DNA is TGCAGCGTCCTCTTGGCCCCAGGAGGGACTGAAGCTTTCTTT.

The chain joins TRBV5-4 to TRBJ2-7, with D uncertain. Trimming removed 2 bases from V and 4 bases from J, with 10 bases in between. CDR1 SGHNT and CDR2 YYREEE come from the germline V gene (reference sequence). This CDR3 has 13 residues. The CDR3 loop is CASSLPSTYEQYF. DNA of the CDR3: TGTGCCAGCAGCTTACCTTCCACGTACGAGCAGTACTTC.

This chain uses TRBV19 with TRBJ2-1, with 10 bases aligning to TRBD2. V lost 7 bases to trimming and J lost 3 bases; unmatched junction nucleotides: 6. The CDR3 contains 15 residues. The germline V gene has CDR1 LNHDA and CDR2 SQIVND (reference sequence). DNA for the CDR3: TGTGCCAGTAAATCCGGGACTAGCGACTACAATGAGCAGTTCTTC. Translating it yields CASKSGTSDYNEQFF.

This clonotype was recorded at least ten times. The V call is TRBV12-5, the J call TRBJ1-2, with 8 positions matching TRBD1. The V and J ends lost 0 bases and 8 bases, in that order; junction bases with no gene match: 17. CDR3 length: 18 amino acids. Germline lookup yields CDR1 LGHNT and CDR2 FRNRAP. The CDR3 region has the DNA TGTGCTAGTGGTTTGGTACTCCCCCGACAGGGGCGAGGAGAGGGCTACACCTTC. This codes for CASGLVLPRQGRGEGYTF. The whole variable domain, filled in from reference TRBV12-5 and TRBJ1-2, reads DARVTQTPRHKVTEMGQEVTMRCQPILGHNTVFWYRQTMMQGLELLAYFRNRAPLDDSGMPKDRFSAEMPDATLATLKIQPSEPRDSAVYFCASGLVLPRQGRGEGYTFGSGTRLTVV.

This clonotype has at least ten counts. The chain carries TRBV7-2 and TRBJ2-1; D call uncertain. The V gene lost 5 bases and the J gene lost 6 bases, with 17 bases spanning the gap. The CDR3 is 15 amino acids. Per the germline V gene, CDR1 is SGHTA and CDR2 is FQGNSA. CDR3 DNA: TGTGCCAGCAGCCAAACGACTGCCTCCGGCAATGAGCAGTTCTTC. This sequence encodes CASSQTTASGNEQFF.

This clonotype was found many times. CDR3 residues: CASSPFRGVDGYTF. The CDR3 coding sequence is TGTGCCAGCAGCCCCTTCAGGGGCGTGGATGGCTACACCTTC. The V and J genes are TRBV28 and TRBJ1-2; maybe TRBD1 (6 bases). This CDR3 spans 14 amino acids. Trimming took 6 bases from V and 6 from J, leaving 17 bases between them. The germline CDR1 and CDR2 sequences are MDHEN and SYDVKM.

CDR3 bases: TGCGCCAGCAGCTTGGACACGGGAGGGCTTTACGAGCAGTACTTC. It encodes CASSLDTGGLYEQYF. The rearrangement links TRBV5-1 to TRBJ2-7; 8 bases line up with TRBD2. The V and J ends lost 0 bases and 4 bases, in that order; junction bases with no gene match: 6. CDR3 length equals 15 residues. Germline assignment: CDR1 SGHRS and CDR2 YFSETQ.

The table lists this clonotype with many counts. This chain uses TRBV28 with TRBJ2-1; no reliable D call. The germline V and J ends were trimmed by 3 bases and 8 bases, with 14 bases remaining between them. The CDR3 is 14 amino acids. Looked up from germline, CDR1 is MDHEN and CDR2 is SYDVKM. This CDR3 reads CASSFERDRDEQFF. The CDR3 region has the DNA TGTGCCAGCAGTTTTGAGAGAGATCGGGATGAGCAGTTCTTC.

There are many counts of this clonotype. The chain carries TRBV29-1 and TRBJ1-5; TRBD1 might be the D (6 bases). V was trimmed by 4 bases and J by 3 bases, leaving 13 bases between them. The CDR3 extends over 14 amino acids. Germline V gives CDR1 SQVTM, CDR2 ANQGSEA. CDR3 in DNA: TGCAGCGTTGTTGACGGGGGCTTCAATCAGCCCCAGCATTTT. Translation gives CSVVDGGFNQPQHF.

In its sample, this clonotype was seen many times. The rearrangement joins TRBV2 to TRBJ2-5; 8 bases agree with TRBD2. Germline CDR1 SNHLY, CDR2 FYNNEI. The CDR3 runs to 12 residues. Unmatched junction bases numbered 7, after V lost 11 bases and J lost 5 bases. The CDR3 sequence: CARLGGDETQYF. In DNA form, the CDR3 reads TGTGCCCGCCTCGGGGGGGATGAGACCCAGTACTTC.

The V gene is TRBV7-2, the J gene TRBJ2-5; tentatively, D is TRBD1 (5 bases). CDR3 length equals 16 residues. Germline V gene data show CDR1 as SGHTA and CDR2 as FQGNSA. The ends were cut back, 0 bases at V and 2 bases at J, with 13 bases in the middle. The CDR3 coding sequence is TGTGCCAGCAGCTTAGCGGCAGGGTATGGGCAAGAGACCCAGTACTTC. Translation: CASSLAAGYGQETQYF.

Ten or more counts support this clonotype. The V gene is TRBV27, the J gene TRBJ1-2, with TRBD1 matching 9 bases. Trimming at V came to 5 bases and at J to 3 bases, leaving 13 bases not matched to a gene. CDR1 MNHEY and CDR2 SMNVEV come from the germline V gene (reference sequence). The CDR3 is 17 amino acids. The CDR3 region is CASSPNTGGAFDYGYTF. The CDR3 region has the DNA TGTGCCAGCAGTCCCAACACAGGGGGCGCCTTCGACTATGGCTACACCTTC.

V gene TRBV27 combines with J gene TRBJ2-7; D not resolved. V was clipped by 5 bases and J by 3 bases, with 14 bases between them. Germline CDR1 is MNHEY and CDR2 is SMNVEV (reference sequence). This CDR3 has 14 residues. The CDR3 nucleotides read TGTGCCAGCAGTGAAAGTCGACCCCACTACGAGCAGTACTTC. Encoded protein: CASSESRPHYEQYF.

This clonotype was detected ten times or more. V is TRBV7-2 and J is TRBJ2-1; D not resolved. From germline, CDR1 is SGHTA and CDR2 FQGNSA. The germline V and J ends were trimmed by 5 bases and 0 bases, with 17 bases remaining between them. The CDR3 spans 17 residues. The CDR3 DNA is TGTGCCAGCAGCCCGGGCGGTGGTCTGGGCTCCTACAATGAGCAGTTCTTC. Encoded protein: CASSPGGGLGSYNEQFF.

This clonotype was observed a few times. The chain is built from TRBV27 and TRBJ2-7; D is perhaps TRBD1 (6 bases). CDR3 length: 13 residues. CDR1 MNHEY and CDR2 SMNVEV come from the germline V gene (reference sequence). V lost 7 bases, J lost 0 bases, and 10 bases lay in between. The CDR3 sequence is CASTGGSSYEQYF. The CDR3 DNA reads TGTGCCAGCACTGGGGGCAGCTCCTACGAGCAGTACTTC.

This clonotype was seen repeatedly, ten times or more. V and J are TRBV11-1 and TRBJ2-3, with 7 nucleotides matching TRBD2. Trimming removed 3 bases from V and 3 bases from J; junction bases left unmatched: 9. Germline CDR1 and CDR2: SGHAT and FQDESV (reference sequence). This CDR3 is built from 16 residues. In DNA form, the CDR3 reads TGTGCCAGCAGCTTCAGGCGGGAGTGGAGTACAGATACGCAGTATTTT. It yields the protein CASSFRREWSTDTQYF.

This clonotype was recorded many times. The rearrangement joins TRBV6-5 to TRBJ2-5, with D possibly matching TRBD2 (6 bases). The V gene lost 6 bases and the J gene lost 2 bases, with 13 bases spanning the gap. The CDR3 sequence is 14 residues long. Germline V gives CDR1 MNHEY, CDR2 SVGAGI. The CDR3 nucleotides read TGTGCCAGCAGCCTAGCGAGGGAGCAAGAGACCCAGTACTTC. Translating it yields CASSLAREQETQYF.

This clonotype was counted a few times. CDR3 nucleotide sequence: TGTGCCAGCAGCGCCGCCGGGCCCTTACAAAACATTCAGTACTTC. It is translated as CASSAAGPLQNIQYF. The chain combines TRBV5-6 with TRBJ2-4; D gene unclear. Germline V lookup: CDR1 SGHDT, CDR2 YYEEEE. The length of the CDR3 is 15 residues. V was trimmed by 4 bases and J by 5 bases, leaving 16 bases between them.

There are many counts of this clonotype. The rearrangement links TRBV11-2 to TRBJ2-7; possibly TRBD2 for D (5 bases). The CDR3 is 15 amino acids. Germline-derived CDR1 and CDR2 are SGHAT and FQNNGV. Trimming shortened V by 2 bases and J by 0 bases, and 11 bases separated the two germline ends. The CDR3 DNA reads as TGTGCCAGCAGCTTACAGCGGAAATCCTCCTACGAGCAGTACTTC. Its protein product is CASSLQRKSSYEQYF.

This clonotype was seen at least ten times. The rearrangement links TRBV11-2 to TRBJ2-5; possible D gene TRBD1, 6 bases. The CDR3 is 16 residues long. CDR1 SGHAT and CDR2 FQNNGV come from the germline V gene. V lost 0 bases and J lost 4, with 15 bases in between. DNA for the CDR3: TGTGCCAGCAGCTTAGAAATTACAGGGTGGGGAGAGACCCAGTACTTC. Encoded protein: CASSLEITGWGETQYF. The full variable domain, in which reference TRBV11-2 and TRBJ2-5 provide the parts outside the CDR3, is EAGVAQSPRYKIIEKRQSVAFWCNPISGHATLYWYQQILGQGPKLLIQFQNNGVVDDSQLPKDRFSAERLKGVDSTLKIQPAKLEDSAVYLCASSLEITGWGETQYFGPGTRLLVL.

The table lists this clonotype with a few counts. The chain couples TRBV19 to TRBJ2-4; 12 bases fit TRBD2. The germline V gene encodes CDR1 LNHDA and CDR2 SQIVND (reference sequence). This CDR3 has 14 residues. V was pared by 3 bases and J by 9 bases, with 3 bases of the junction left unmatched. The CDR3 reads CASSMTSGSPIQYF. CDR3 bases: TGTGCCAGTAGTATGACTAGCGGGAGCCCCATTCAGTACTTC. The whole variable domain, filled in from reference TRBV19 and TRBJ2-4, reads DGGITQSPKYLFRKEGQNVTLSCEQNLNHDAMYWYRQDPGQGLRLIYYSQIVNDFQKGDIAEGYSVSREKKESFPLTVTSAQKNPTAFYLCASSMTSGSPIQYFGAGTRLSVL.

This clonotype appeared many times. The chain carries TRBV25-1 and TRBJ1-5; D not certain. The CDR3 is made up of 13 amino acids. V was clipped by 1 base and J by 7 bases, with 8 bases between them. CDR1 is MGHDK, CDR2 SYGVNS, per germline. The CDR3 protein is CASSESAGQPQHF. The CDR3 nucleotides read TGTGCCAGCAGTGAATCGGCGGGGCAGCCCCAGCATTTT. Full variable domain (rest looked up from reference TRBV25-1 and TRBJ1-5): EADIYQTPRYLVIGTGKKITLECSQTMGHDKMYWYQQDPGMELHLIHYSYGVNSTEKGDLSSESTVSRIRTEHFPLTLESARPSHTSQYLCASSESAGQPQHFGDGTRLSIL.